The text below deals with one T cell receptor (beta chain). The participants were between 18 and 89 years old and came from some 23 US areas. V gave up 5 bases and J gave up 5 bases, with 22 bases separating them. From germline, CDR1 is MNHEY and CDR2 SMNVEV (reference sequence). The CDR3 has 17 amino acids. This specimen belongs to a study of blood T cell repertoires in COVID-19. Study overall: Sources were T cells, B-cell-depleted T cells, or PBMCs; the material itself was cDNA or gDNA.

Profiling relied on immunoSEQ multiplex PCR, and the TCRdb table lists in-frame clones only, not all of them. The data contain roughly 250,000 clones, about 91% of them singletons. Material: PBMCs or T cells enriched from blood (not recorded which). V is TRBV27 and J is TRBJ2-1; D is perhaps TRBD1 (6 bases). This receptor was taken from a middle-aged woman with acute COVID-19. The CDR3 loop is CASSPDSLGPYHNEQFF. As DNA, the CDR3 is TGTGCCAGCAGTCCGGACAGTCTGGGCCCTTACCACAATGAGCAGTTCTTC.